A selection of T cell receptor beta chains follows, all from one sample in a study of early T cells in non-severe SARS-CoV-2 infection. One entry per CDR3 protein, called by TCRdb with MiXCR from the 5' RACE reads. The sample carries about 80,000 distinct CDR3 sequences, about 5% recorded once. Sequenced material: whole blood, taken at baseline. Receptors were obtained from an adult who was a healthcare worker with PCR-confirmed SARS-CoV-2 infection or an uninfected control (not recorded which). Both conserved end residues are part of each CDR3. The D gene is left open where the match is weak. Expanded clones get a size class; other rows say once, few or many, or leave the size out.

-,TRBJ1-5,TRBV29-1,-,CSAGEYSNQPQHF,TGCAGCGCGGGTGAATATAGCAATCAGCCCCAGCATTTT
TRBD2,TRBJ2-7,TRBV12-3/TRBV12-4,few,CASSLGLAGYEQYF,TGTGCCAGCAGTTTAGGCCTAGCGGGATACGAGCAGTACTTC
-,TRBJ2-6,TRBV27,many,CASSLRRLSSGANVLTF,TGTGCCAGCAGTTTACGGAGGCTGAGCTCTGGGGCCAACGTCCTGACTTTC
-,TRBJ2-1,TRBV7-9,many,CASSEDVSRYNEQFF,TGTGCCAGCAGCGAGGACGTTTCGCGCTACAATGAGCAGTTCTTC
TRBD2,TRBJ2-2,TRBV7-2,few,CASSGLAGVLTGELFF,TGTGCCAGCAGCGGTCTAGCGGGAGTCCTCACCGGGGAGCTGTTTTTT
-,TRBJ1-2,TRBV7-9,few,CASSLRGVGYTF,TGTGCCAGCAGCTTACGGGGGGTCGGCTACACCTTC
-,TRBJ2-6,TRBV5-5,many,CASSLDTGANVLTF,TGTGCCAGCAGCTTGGACACTGGGGCCAACGTCCTGACTTTC
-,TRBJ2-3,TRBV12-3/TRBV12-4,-,CASSLGVDTQYF,TGTGCCAGCAGTCTAGGAGTTGATACGCAGTATTTT
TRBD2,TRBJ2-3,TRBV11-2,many,CASSLVGQWEGLRGDTQYF,TGTGCCAGCAGCTTAGTTGGCCAATGGGAGGGACTCCGGGGGGATACGCAGTATTTT
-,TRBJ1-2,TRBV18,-,CASSPGGDSGYTF,TGTGCCAGCTCACCAGGAGGAGATTCTGGCTACACCTTC
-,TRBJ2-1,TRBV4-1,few,CASSHTEESYNEQFF,TGCGCCAGCAGCCATACAGAGGAATCCTACAATGAGCAGTTCTTC
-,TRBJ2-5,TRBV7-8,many,CASSPLRAETQYF,TGTGCCAGCAGCCCCCTGAGGGCAGAGACCCAGTACTTC
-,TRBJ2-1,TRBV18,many,CASSLRDPEQFF,TGTGCCAGCTCTCTCCGGGACCCAGAGCAGTTCTTC
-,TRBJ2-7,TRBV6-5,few,CASSYVAGGSYEQYF,TGTGCCAGCAGTTACGTGGCCGGGGGTTCCTACGAGCAGTACTTC
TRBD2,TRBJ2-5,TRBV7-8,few,CASSLLAGDLETQYF,TGTGCCAGCAGCTTACTAGCGGGAGACCTGGAGACCCAGTACTTC
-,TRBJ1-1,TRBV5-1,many,CASTRRGGTEAFF,TGCGCCAGCACCAGGCGAGGGGGCACTGAAGCTTTCTTT
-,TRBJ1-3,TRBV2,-,CASSAEGNSGNTIYF,TGTGCCAGCAGTGCCGAAGGGAACTCTGGAAACACCATATATTTT
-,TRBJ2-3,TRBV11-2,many,CASSLVYRTTSTDTQYF,TGTGCCAGCAGCTTAGTCTATCGAACAACTAGCACAGATACGCAGTATTTT
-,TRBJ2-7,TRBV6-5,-,CASSRLAKSSYEQYF,TGTGCCAGCAGCCGCCTAGCGAAAAGCTCCTACGAGCAGTACTTC
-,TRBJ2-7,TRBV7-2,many,CASSFHPSYEQYF,TGTGCCAGCAGCTTCCACCCGTCCTACGAGCAGTACTTC
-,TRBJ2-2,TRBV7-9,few,CASSQTTGSGTGELFF,TGTGCCAGCAGCCAAACCACAGGGTCGGGCACCGGGGAGCTGTTTTTT
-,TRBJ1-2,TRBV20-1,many,CSAIGDIYGYTF,TGCAGTGCTATAGGAGACATCTATGGCTACACCTTC
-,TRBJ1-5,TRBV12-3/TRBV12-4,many,CASSLVSGFSNQPQHF,TGTGCCAGCAGTTTAGTTTCAGGGTTTAGCAATCAGCCCCAGCATTTT
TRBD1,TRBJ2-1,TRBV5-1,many,CASSFSQGSSYNEQFF,TGCGCCAGCAGCTTCTCACAGGGGAGCTCCTACAATGAGCAGTTCTTC
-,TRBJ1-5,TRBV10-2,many,CASSESRDRSNQPQHF,TGCGCCAGCAGTGAGTCGAGGGATAGGAGCAATCAGCCCCAGCATTTT
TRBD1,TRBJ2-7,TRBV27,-,CASRGQGFHEQYF,TGTGCCAGCCGTGGACAGGGGTTTCACGAGCAGTACTTC
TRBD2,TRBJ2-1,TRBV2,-,CASSEASGSINEQFF,TGTGCCAGCAGTGAAGCTAGCGGGAGTATCAATGAGCAGTTCTTC
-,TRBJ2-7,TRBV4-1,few,CASSQVENYEQYF,TGCGCCAGCAGCCAAGTGGAAAACTACGAGCAGTACTTC
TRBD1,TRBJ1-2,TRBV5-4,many,CASSLEQGRMNGYTF,TGTGCCAGCAGCTTGGAACAGGGGCGTATGAATGGCTACACCTTC
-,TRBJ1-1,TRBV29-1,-,CSVVQVAGTEAFF,TGCAGCGTTGTTCAGGTGGCGGGCACTGAAGCTTTCTTT
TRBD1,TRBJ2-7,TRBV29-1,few,CSVSDRDEQYF,TGCAGCGTCTCCGACAGGGACGAGCAGTACTTC
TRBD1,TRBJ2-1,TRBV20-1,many,CSAPSIGQGGSEQFF,TGCAGTGCTCCCTCGATTGGACAGGGAGGAAGTGAGCAGTTCTTC
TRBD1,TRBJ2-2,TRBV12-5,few,CASGLSSGTGDGGELFF,TGTGCTAGTGGTTTGTCCTCCGGGACAGGGGATGGCGGGGAGCTGTTTTTT
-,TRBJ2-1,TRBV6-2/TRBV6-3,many,CASRRVSSYNEQFF,TGTGCCAGCCGCCGGGTCAGCTCCTACAATGAGCAGTTCTTC
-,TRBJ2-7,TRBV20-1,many,CSAKGTDSYEQYF,TGCAGTGCTAAGGGGACGGACTCCTACGAGCAGTACTTC
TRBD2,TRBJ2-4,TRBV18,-,CASSPPREGKNIQYF,TGTGCCAGCTCACCACCGCGGGAGGGGAAAAACATTCAGTACTTC
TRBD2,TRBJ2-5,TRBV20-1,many,CSARSGTSGPQETQYF,TGCAGTGCTAGGTCGGGGACTAGCGGACCACAAGAGACCCAGTACTTC
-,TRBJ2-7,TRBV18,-,CASSPGYLSYEQYF,TGTGCCAGCTCACCAGGGTACCTCTCCTACGAGCAGTACTTC
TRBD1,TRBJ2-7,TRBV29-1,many,CSVEDTTGGPYEQYF,TGCAGCGTTGAAGATACGACAGGGGGTCCCTACGAGCAGTACTTC
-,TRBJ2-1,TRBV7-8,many,CASSLTTGYNEQFF,TGTGCCAGCAGCCTGACGACCGGGTACAATGAGCAGTTCTTC
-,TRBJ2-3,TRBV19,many,CASNGGGFTDTQYF,TGTGCCAGTAATGGAGGGGGCTTCACAGATACGCAGTATTTT
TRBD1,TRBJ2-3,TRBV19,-,CASSTSHRQGTGDTQYF,TGTGCCAGTAGTACCTCCCATCGACAGGGCACCGGAGATACGCAGTATTTT
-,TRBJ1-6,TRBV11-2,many,CASSFTGSNSPLHF,TGTGCCAGCAGCTTCACAGGGTCCAATTCACCCCTCCACTTT
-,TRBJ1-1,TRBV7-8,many,CASSLSVEAFF,TGTGCCAGCAGCTTGTCAGTTGAAGCTTTCTTT
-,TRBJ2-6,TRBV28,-,CASSPPLAAGANVLTF,TGTGCCAGCAGTCCACCTCTAGCAGCTGGGGCCAACGTCCTGACTTTC
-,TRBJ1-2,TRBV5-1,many,CASSLDQHGGYTF,TGCGCCAGCAGCTTGGATCAGCACGGTGGCTACACCTTC